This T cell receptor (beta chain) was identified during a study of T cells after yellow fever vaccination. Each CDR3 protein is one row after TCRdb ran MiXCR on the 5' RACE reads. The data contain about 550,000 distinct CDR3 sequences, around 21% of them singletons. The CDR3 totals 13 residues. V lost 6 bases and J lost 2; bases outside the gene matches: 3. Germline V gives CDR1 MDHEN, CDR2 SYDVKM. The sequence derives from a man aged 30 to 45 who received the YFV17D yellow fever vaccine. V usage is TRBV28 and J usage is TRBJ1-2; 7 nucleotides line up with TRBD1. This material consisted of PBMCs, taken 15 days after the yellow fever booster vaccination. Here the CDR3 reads CASRSGGNYGYTF. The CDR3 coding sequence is TGTGCCAGCAGGTCAGGGGGGAACTATGGCTACACCTTC.